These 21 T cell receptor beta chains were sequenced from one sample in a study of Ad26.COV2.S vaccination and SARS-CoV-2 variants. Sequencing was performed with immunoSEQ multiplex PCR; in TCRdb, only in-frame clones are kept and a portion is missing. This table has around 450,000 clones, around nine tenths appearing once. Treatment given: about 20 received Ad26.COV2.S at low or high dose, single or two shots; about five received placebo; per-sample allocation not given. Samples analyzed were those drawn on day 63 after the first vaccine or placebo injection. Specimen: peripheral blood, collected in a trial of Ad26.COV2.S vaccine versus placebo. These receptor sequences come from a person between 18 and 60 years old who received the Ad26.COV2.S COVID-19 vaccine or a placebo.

CDR3: CASSQDRGKQYF. CDR3 bases: TGTGCCAGCAGCCAGGACAGAGGCAAGCAGTACTTC. This rearrangement joins TRBV3-1 (or the pseudogene TRBV3-2) to TRBJ2-7; weak D call: TRBD1 (6 bases). CDR3 length equals 12 residues. The V gene's germline CDR1 is LGHDT and CDR2 YNNKEL (reference sequence). Trimming took 3 bases from V and 8 from J, leaving 11 bases between them.

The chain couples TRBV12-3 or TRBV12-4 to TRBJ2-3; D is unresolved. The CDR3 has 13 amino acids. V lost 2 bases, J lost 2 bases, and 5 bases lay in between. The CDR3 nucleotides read TGTGCCAGCAGTTTACATCTCACAGATACGCAGTATTTT. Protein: CASSLHLTDTQYF.

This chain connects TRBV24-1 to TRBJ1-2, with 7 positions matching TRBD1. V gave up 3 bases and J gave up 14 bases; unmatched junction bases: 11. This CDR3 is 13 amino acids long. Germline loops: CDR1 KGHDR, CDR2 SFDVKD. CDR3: CATSDPDRAVWTF. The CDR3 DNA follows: TGTGCCACCAGTGATCCAGACAGGGCGGTCTGGACCTTC.

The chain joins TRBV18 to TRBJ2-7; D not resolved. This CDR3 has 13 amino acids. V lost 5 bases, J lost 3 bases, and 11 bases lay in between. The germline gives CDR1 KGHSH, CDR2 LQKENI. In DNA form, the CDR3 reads TGTGCCAGCTCATCGCGTCCAGTCTACGAGCAGTACTTC. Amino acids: CASSSRPVYEQYF.

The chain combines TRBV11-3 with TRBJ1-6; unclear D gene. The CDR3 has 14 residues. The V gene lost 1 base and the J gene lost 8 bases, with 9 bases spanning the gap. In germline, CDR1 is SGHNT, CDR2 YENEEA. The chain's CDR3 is CASSLGQSDSPLHF. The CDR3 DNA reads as TGTGCCAGCAGCTTAGGACAATCGGATTCACCCCTCCACTTT.

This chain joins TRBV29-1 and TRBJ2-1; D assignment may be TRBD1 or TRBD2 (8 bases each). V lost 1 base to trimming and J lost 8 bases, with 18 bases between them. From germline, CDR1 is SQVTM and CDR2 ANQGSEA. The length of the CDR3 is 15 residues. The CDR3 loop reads CSVEGTGTSFYEQFF. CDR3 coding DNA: TGCAGCGTTGAAGGGACAGGGACTAGTTTTTATGAGCAGTTCTTC.

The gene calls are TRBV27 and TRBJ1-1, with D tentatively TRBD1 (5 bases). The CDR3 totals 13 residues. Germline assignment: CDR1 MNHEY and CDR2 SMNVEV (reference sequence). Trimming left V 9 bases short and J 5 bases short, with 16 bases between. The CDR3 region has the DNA TGTGCCAGTTCCGGCACAGGTTGGACTGAAGCTTTCTTT. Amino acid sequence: CASSGTGWTEAFF.

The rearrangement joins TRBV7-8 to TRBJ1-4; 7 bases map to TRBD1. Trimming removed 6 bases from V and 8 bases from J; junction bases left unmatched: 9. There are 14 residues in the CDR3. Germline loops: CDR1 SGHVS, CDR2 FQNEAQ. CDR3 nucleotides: TGTGCCAGCAGTAAAGCAGGGGGTGGGGAAAAACTGTTTTTT. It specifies CASSKAGGGEKLFF.

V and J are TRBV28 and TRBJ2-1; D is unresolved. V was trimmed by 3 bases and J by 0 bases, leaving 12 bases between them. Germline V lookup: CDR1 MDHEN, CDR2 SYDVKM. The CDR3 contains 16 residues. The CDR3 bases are TGTGCCAGCAGTTTGTCCAGCGCGAGCTCCTACAATGAGCAGTTCTTC. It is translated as CASSLSSASSYNEQFF.

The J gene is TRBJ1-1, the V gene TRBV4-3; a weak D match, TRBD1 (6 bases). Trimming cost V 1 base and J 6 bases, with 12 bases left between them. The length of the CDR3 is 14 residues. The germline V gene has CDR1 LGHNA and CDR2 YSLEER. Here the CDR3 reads CASSQGTVDSEAFF. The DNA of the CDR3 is TGCGCCAGCAGCCAAGGGACAGTAGACTCTGAAGCTTTCTTT.

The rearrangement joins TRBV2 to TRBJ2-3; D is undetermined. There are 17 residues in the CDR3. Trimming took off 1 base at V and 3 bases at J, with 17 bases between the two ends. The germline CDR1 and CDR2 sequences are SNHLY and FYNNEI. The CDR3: CASSEVGLYGSTDTQYF. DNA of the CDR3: TGTGCCAGCAGTGAAGTCGGGCTGTATGGCTCTACAGATACGCAGTATTTT.

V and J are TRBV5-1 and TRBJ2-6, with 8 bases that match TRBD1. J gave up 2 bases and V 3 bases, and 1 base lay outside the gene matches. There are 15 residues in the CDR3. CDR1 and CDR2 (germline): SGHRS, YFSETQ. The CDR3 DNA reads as TGCGCCAGCAGCTCACAGGGGGCTGGGGCCAACGTCCTGACTTTC. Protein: CASSSQGAGANVLTF.

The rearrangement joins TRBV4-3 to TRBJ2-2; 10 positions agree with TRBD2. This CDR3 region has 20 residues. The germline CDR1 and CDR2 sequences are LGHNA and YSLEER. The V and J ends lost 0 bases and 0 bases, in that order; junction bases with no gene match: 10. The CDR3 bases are TGCGCCAGCAGCCAAGAACCGGGACTAGCGACTTTCGCGAACACCGGGGAGCTGTTTTTT. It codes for CASSQEPGLATFANTGELFF.

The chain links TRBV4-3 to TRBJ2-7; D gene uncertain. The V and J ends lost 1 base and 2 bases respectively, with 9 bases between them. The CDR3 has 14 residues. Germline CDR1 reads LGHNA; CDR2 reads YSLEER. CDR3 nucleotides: TGCGCCAGCAGCCAAGGATCGGGCGCCTACGAGCAGTACTTC. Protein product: CASSQGSGAYEQYF.

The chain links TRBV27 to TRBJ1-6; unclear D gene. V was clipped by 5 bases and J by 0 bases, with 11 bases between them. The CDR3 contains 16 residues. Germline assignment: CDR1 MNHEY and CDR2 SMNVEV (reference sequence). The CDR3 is CASSPRSSSYNSPLHF. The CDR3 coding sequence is TGTGCCAGCAGTCCCAGGTCAAGCTCCTATAATTCACCCCTCCACTTT.

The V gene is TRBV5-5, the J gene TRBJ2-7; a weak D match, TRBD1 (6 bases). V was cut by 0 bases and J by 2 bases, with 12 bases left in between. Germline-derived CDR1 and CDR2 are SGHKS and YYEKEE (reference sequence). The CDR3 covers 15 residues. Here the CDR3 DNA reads TGTGCCAGCAGCTTGGGGGACACCTTAACCTACGAGCAGTACTTC. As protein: CASSLGDTLTYEQYF.

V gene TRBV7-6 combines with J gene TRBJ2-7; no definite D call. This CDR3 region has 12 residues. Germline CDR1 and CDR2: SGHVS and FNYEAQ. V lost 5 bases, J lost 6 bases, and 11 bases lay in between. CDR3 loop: CASSRPLGEQYF. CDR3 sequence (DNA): TGTGCCAGCAGCCGACCGCTAGGCGAGCAGTACTTC.

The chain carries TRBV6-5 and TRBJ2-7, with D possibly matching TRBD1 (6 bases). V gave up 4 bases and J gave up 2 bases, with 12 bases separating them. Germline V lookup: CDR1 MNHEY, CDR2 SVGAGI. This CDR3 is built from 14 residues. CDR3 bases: TGTGCCAGCAGTTGGACAGTAGGGCCCTACGAGCAGTACTTC. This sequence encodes CASSWTVGPYEQYF.

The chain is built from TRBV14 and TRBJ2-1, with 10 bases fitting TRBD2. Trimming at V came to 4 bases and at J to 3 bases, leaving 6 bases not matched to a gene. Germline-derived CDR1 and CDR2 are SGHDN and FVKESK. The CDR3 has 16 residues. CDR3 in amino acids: CASSPRTSGLYNEQFF. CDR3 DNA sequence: TGTGCCAGCAGCCCTAGGACTAGCGGTCTCTACAATGAGCAGTTCTTC.

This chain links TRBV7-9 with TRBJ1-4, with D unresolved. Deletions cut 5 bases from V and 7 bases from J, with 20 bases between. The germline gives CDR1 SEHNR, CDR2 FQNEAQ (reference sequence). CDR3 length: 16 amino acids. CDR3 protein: CASSRALRPGVEKLFF. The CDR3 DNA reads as TGTGCCAGCAGCCGAGCCCTCAGACCGGGCGTTGAAAAACTGTTTTTT.

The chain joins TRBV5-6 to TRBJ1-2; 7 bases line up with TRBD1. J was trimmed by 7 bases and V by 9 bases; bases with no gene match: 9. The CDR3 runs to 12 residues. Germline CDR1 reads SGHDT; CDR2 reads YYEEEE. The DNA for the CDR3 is TGTGCCACCTCCGCCGGGACAGTTGGCTACACCTTC. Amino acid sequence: CATSAGTVGYTF. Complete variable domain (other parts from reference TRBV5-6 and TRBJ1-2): DAGVTQSPTHLIKTRGQQVTLRCSPKSGHDTVSWYQQALGQGPQFIFQYYEEEERQRGNFPDRFSGHQFPNYSSELNVNALLLGDSALYLCATSAGTVGYTFGSGTRLTVV.